The entry below describes one T cell receptor beta chain. Antigen: not known. The data belong to a study of cytomegalovirus exposure and HLA in healthy donors. Turning to the study itself: A later analysis reported the same platform for the roughly 110 validation repertoires and the 500 to 700 first-cohort repertoires. Study conclusions and caveats: Using the classifier, cytomegalovirus status was reportedly diagnosed with high specificity and sensitivity.

TCRdb keeps only in-frame clones here, not all; method: immunoSEQ multiplex PCR. Among roughly 140,000 clones listed, roughly nine tenths were seen once. The donors were part of the roughly 110-subject validation cohort, which stood apart from the roughly 700-subject first cohort. Sequencing was performed on PBMCs. The sequence derives from a man between 18 and 29 years old in good health and CMV-seronegative.

The CDR3 protein is CASALNGPNIQYF. Here the CDR3 DNA reads TGTGCTAGTGCCCTTAATGGCCCAAACATTCAGTACTTC. This sequence joins TRBV12-5 and TRBJ2-4; no firm D call. Trimming stripped 7 bases from V and 6 bases from J, with 13 bases between. The CDR3 covers 13 residues. Germline CDR1 reads LGHNT; CDR2 reads FRNRAP. The full variable domain, with the rest looked up from reference TRBV12-5 and TRBJ2-4, is DARVTQTPRHKVTEMGQEVTMRCQPILGHNTVFWYRQTMMQGLELLAYFRNRAPLDDSGMPKDRFSAEMPDATLATLKIQPSEPRDSAVYFCASALNGPNIQYFGAGTRLSVL.